Following are 4 T cell receptor beta chains from one sample sequenced in a study of OX40 agonist ivuxolimab in advanced cancers. The protocol was immunoSEQ multiplex PCR, while the TCRdb copy is restricted to in-frame clones and leaves out a portion. The sample has some 50,000 clones; 60% to 80% are singletons. Sequences were derived from CD4+ or CD8+ T cells sorted from blood, sampled in a trial of the OX40 agonist ivuxolimab. These receptor sequences come from an adult with an advanced solid tumor such as melanoma, head and neck, liver or kidney cancer.

The CDR3 region has the DNA TGTGCCACCAGCCGAAATACAGGGGGCGGAGAGACCCAGTACTTC. This codes for CATSRNTGGGETQYF. The rearrangement joins TRBV15 to TRBJ2-5; 9 nucleotides align to TRBD1. Germline-derived CDR1 and CDR2 are LNHNV and YYDKDF (reference sequence). The ends lost 5 bases at V and 4 bases at J; junction bases unmatched: 8. This CDR3 contains 15 residues.

This chain links TRBV5-6 with TRBJ2-5; 7 bases are shared with TRBD2. Trimming at V came to 0 bases and at J to 4 bases, leaving 9 bases not matched to a gene. Germline CDR1 reads SGHDT; CDR2 reads YYEEEE. The CDR3 covers 16 residues. CDR3 nucleotide sequence: TGTGCCAGCAGCTTGGCCTTGTTCCCGGGGGGAGAGACCCAGTACTTC. Translation: CASSLALFPGGETQYF.

This chain uses TRBV15 with TRBJ2-3; 7 nucleotides match TRBD2. Trimming cost V 1 base and J 2 bases; bases outside gene matches: 6. CDR1 LNHNV and CDR2 YYDKDF come from the germline V gene (reference sequence). The CDR3 has 16 residues. DNA of the CDR3: TGTGCCACCAGCAGAGCGAGCGGGACTATCACAGATACGCAGTATTTT. Translated, it gives CATSRASGTITDTQYF.

The chain recombines TRBV5-6 with TRBJ1-4; 7 nucleotides align to TRBD1. Per the germline V gene, CDR1 is SGHDT and CDR2 is YYEEEE. The CDR3 totals 17 residues. Germline trimming cut 2 bases from V and 4 bases from J; bases unmatched to any gene: 11. The CDR3 region is CASSFYATGANNEKLFF. The CDR3 DNA reads as TGTGCCAGCAGCTTTTACGCCACAGGGGCTAATAATGAAAAACTGTTTTTT.